This entry lists 15 T cell receptor beta chains sequenced from one sample in a study of T cells in Graves' hyperthyroidism and ophthalmopathy. RNA transcripts gave rise to amplified TCR beta CDR3 regions. The TCR CDR3 first-round RT-PCR relied on the HTBI primer set. TCRdb processed the multiplex PCR reads anew with MiXCR; each CDR3 protein has one entry. The sample shows around 570,000 distinct CDR3 sequences, roughly 21% of them seen only once. The specimen sequenced was blood. These receptors all come from a man aged 35 to 55 with Graves' ophthalmopathy.

The chain uses TRBV3-1 and TRBJ2-1, with D maybe TRBD1 (5 bases). The CDR3 extends over 18 amino acids. Trimming shortened V by 0 bases and J by 0 bases, and 15 bases separated the two germline ends. Per germline, CDR1 LGHDT and CDR2 YNNKEL (reference sequence). The CDR3 coding sequence is TGTGCCAGCAGCCAAGAGGGGCGACAGTTGAGCTCCTACAATGAGCAGTTCTTC. It codes for CASSQEGRQLSSYNEQFF.

Comments on this clonotype: A much larger clone lies a single base off, so this may be a read error. The rearrangement uses TRBV2 and TRBJ2-3, with TRBD2 identical over 7 bases. The junction had 10 bases not matched to a gene; V was cut back by 3 bases and J by 4 bases. This CDR3 has 16 residues. CDR1 is SNHLY, CDR2 FYNNEI, per germline. As DNA, the CDR3 is TGTGCCAGCAGTGATCGGGTGGGAGGGCCACCAGATACGCAGTATTTT. Its protein is CASSDRVGGPPDTQYF.

The J gene is TRBJ2-5, the V gene TRBV20-1, with TRBD2 identical over 9 bases. V shed 2 bases, J shed 1 base, and the junction held 8 bases outside the gene matches. The CDR3 loop spans 16 amino acids. Germline V gene lookup returns CDR1 DFQATT and CDR2 SNEGSKA (reference sequence). CDR3 amino acids: CSARLAGTAFQETQYF. The CDR3 nucleotides are TGCAGTGCTAGACTAGCGGGAACGGCATTCCAAGAGACCCAGTACTTC.

This chain uses TRBV14 with TRBJ2-2, with unresolved D. Germline-derived CDR1 and CDR2 are SGHDN and FVKESK. V was clipped by 6 bases and J by 1 base, with 9 bases between them. CDR3 length equals 14 residues. CDR3 nucleotides: TGTGCCAGCAGTTTGAGCTGGAACACCGGGGAGCTGTTTTTT. Protein: CASSLSWNTGELFF.

In this sample, this clonotype turned up many times. The chain joins TRBV28 to TRBJ2-1; D is perhaps TRBD2 (5 bases). Trimming left V 4 bases short and J 3 bases short, with 13 bases between. Per germline, CDR1 MDHEN and CDR2 SYDVKM. The CDR3 spans 15 residues. The CDR3 here is CASSSGIAVYNEQFF. The CDR3 region has the DNA TGTGCCAGCAGTTCGGGAATAGCTGTCTACAATGAGCAGTTCTTC. Full variable domain (missing parts from reference TRBV28 and TRBJ2-1): DVKVTQSSRYLVKRTGEKVFLECVQDMDHENMFWYRQDPGLGLRLIYFSYDVKMKEKGDIPEGYSVSREKKERFSLILESASTNQTSMYLCASSSGIAVYNEQFFGPGTRLTVL.

This clonotype was observed at least ten times. The CDR3 DNA is TGTGCCAGCAGTTTGACCCTTGGGGGGGACACTGAAGCTTTCTTT. Encoded protein: CASSLTLGGDTEAFF. The rearrangement uses TRBV28 and TRBJ1-1, with D tentatively TRBD1 (5 bases). Germline lookup yields CDR1 MDHEN and CDR2 SYDVKM. The CDR3 runs to 15 residues. Trimming removed 3 bases at V and 3 bases at J, with 14 bases between.

This clonotype was detected many times. The CDR3 nucleotides read TGTGCCAGCATCCGCGGGGGTGGGACTGAAGCTTTCTTT. This codes for CASIRGGGTEAFF. The chain recombines TRBV3-1 with TRBJ1-1; tentatively, D is TRBD1 (5 bases). CDR3 length: 13 amino acids. Trimming took off 7 bases at V and 5 bases at J, with 14 bases between the two ends. From germline, CDR1 is LGHDT and CDR2 YNNKEL (reference sequence).

This clonotype appeared a few times. CDR3 nucleotide sequence: TGTGCCACGGAGGGGGGGTCGAACACCGGGGAGCTGTTTTTT. Translating it yields CATEGGSNTGELFF. V and J are TRBV15 and TRBJ2-2; perhaps TRBD2 as D (7 bases). The CDR3 covers 14 residues. Germline V lookup: CDR1 LNHNV, CDR2 YYDKDF (reference sequence). The germline V and J ends were trimmed by 9 bases and 0 bases, with 11 bases remaining between them.

This clonotype was observed a handful of times. The chain uses TRBV6-2 or TRBV6-3 and TRBJ2-2; tentative D call: TRBD1 (5 bases). CDR3 size: 15 residues. The V end lost 4 bases, the J end lost 4 bases, and 13 bases lay between the germline ends. Germline assignment: CDR1 MNHEY and CDR2 SVGEGT. DNA of the CDR3: TGTGCCAGCAGTTCGCTCCCGGACACCACCGGGGAGCTGTTTTTT. Amino acid sequence: CASSSLPDTTGELFF.

The CDR3 region is CASRGQGESSYEQYF. The DNA for the CDR3 is TGTGCCAGCAGGGGCCAGGGGGAAAGCTCCTACGAGCAGTACTTC. This chain joins TRBV27 and TRBJ2-7; 7 bases align to TRBD1. From germline, CDR1 is MNHEY and CDR2 SMNVEV (reference sequence). The V and J ends lost 6 bases and 0 bases, in that order; junction bases with no gene match: 8. The CDR3 has 15 residues.

In this sample, this clonotype turned up many times. CDR3 sequence (DNA): TGTGCCAGCAGCTTAACGCAGCATACCCTCCTGGATGAGCAGTTCTTC. It specifies CASSLTQHTLLDEQFF. The chain recombines TRBV7-3 with TRBJ2-1; D gene unclear. The germline CDR1 and CDR2 sequences are SGHTA and FQGTGA. V was clipped by 0 bases and J by 8 bases, with 17 bases between them. CDR3 size: 16 residues.

This clonotype has just a few counts. The chain combines TRBV5-1 with TRBJ2-1; D may be TRBD2 (5 bases). The germline CDR1 and CDR2 sequences are SGHRS and YFSETQ. V was pared by 3 bases and J by 8 bases, with 12 bases between. This CDR3 comprises 13 residues. The CDR3: CASSSFGVDEQFF. For the CDR3, the DNA is TGCGCCAGCAGCTCTTTCGGGGTCGATGAGCAGTTCTTC.

This clonotype occurred many times. V gene TRBV2 combines with J gene TRBJ1-6; TRBD1 aligns across 10 bases. CDR1 SNHLY and CDR2 FYNNEI come from the germline V gene. The CDR3 contains 14 residues. Germline trimming cut 6 bases from V and 4 bases from J; bases unmatched to any gene: 0. Written as DNA, the CDR3 is TGTGCCAGCAGGGGACAGGGGTATAATTCACCCCTCCACTTT. It codes for CASRGQGYNSPLHF.

Only a few counts were recorded for this clonotype. The J gene is TRBJ1-5, the V gene TRBV11-2; TRBD1 is a possible D gene (5 bases). This CDR3 contains 15 residues. V lost 1 base to trimming and J lost 2 bases, with 9 bases between them. CDR1 and CDR2 from the germline V gene are SGHAT and FQNNGV. Here the CDR3 DNA reads TGTGCCAGCAGCTTAGGGGGCTACCGCAATCAGCCCCAGCATTTT. Amino acid sequence: CASSLGGYRNQPQHF.

This clonotype was seen repeatedly, ten times or more. J is TRBJ2-7 and V is TRBV6-6; 8 nucleotides agree with TRBD1. This CDR3 region has 15 residues. Losses at the gene ends were 2 bases for V and 1 base for J; bases not matched to a gene: 4. Germline V gene lookup returns CDR1 MNHNY and CDR2 SVGAGI (reference sequence). CDR3 in amino acids: CASSYVGQGSYEQYF. CDR3 in DNA: TGTGCCAGCAGTTACGTTGGACAGGGATCCTACGAGCAGTACTTC.